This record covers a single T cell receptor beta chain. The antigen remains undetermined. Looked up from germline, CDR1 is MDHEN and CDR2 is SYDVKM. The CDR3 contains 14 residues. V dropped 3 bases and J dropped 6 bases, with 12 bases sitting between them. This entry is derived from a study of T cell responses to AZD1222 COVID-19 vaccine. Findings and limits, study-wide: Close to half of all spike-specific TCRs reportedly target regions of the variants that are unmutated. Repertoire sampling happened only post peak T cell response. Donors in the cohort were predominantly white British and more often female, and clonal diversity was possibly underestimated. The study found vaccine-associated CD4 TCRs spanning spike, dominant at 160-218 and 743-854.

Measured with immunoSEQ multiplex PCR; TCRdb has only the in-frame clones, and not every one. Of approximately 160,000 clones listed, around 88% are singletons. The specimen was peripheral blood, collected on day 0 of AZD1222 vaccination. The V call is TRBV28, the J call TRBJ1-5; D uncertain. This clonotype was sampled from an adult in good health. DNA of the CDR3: TGTGCCAGCAGTTTTGTAGGAAATGGTCAGCCCCAGCATTTT. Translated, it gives CASSFVGNGQPQHF.